Each of the 27 T cell receptor beta chains below was sequenced from the same sample in a study of T cell repertoires in cytomegalovirus infection. These receptors' antigens are unknown. TCRdb re-called the reads with MiXCR, one entry per CDR3 protein. This table holds 75,000 to 100,000 distinct CDR3 sequences, about 29% found once. This sample comprised CD8+ T cells from cultured PBMCs, obtained from culture after CMV antigen stimulation. The receptors originated from a human donor in good health (CMV status not recorded). Some clones in this sample may be carry-over from other donors' samples.

CDR3 region: CASSLGLINEQFF. CDR3 nucleotides: TGTGCCAGCTCACTGGGGCTAATCAATGAGCAGTTCTTC. This chain connects TRBV5-6 to TRBJ2-1; D possibly corresponds to TRBD1 (5 bases). Germline values: CDR1 SGHDT, CDR2 YYEEEE. V was trimmed by 7 bases and J by 6 bases, leaving 14 bases between them. The CDR3 has 13 residues.

Points on this clonotype: A much larger clonotype is one base distant, so this may be a read error. This rearrangement joins TRBV2 to TRBJ2-3, with 7 bases lining up with TRBD1. The V gene's germline CDR1 is SNHLY and CDR2 FYNNEI. This CDR3 spans 15 amino acids. The CDR3 nucleotides are TGTGCCAGCAGTTCCGGACAGGTCGTGACAGATACGCATTATTTT. It encodes CASSSGQVVTDTHYF.

This chain uses TRBV27 with TRBJ2-3, with 8 bases identical to TRBD1. The J segment lost 1 base and the V segment lost 2 bases, leaving 5 bases of the junction unmatched. The germline V gene has CDR1 MNHEY and CDR2 SMNVEV (reference sequence). The CDR3 has 16 residues. CDR3 amino acids: CASSLLPGQGTDTQYF. The DNA of the CDR3 is TGTGCCAGCAGTTTACTTCCGGGACAGGGCACAGATACGCAGTATTTT.

A remark on this clonotype: This may arise from a read error, as a much more abundant clone is one base away. The chain uses TRBV29-1 and TRBJ2-7; 10 bases fit TRBD2. CDR1 is SQVTM, CDR2 ANQGSEA, per germline. V dropped 4 bases and J dropped 0; count of bases not matched to a gene: 6. This CDR3 spans 15 amino acids. CDR3 nucleotide sequence: TGCAGCGTTGTATCCAGCGGGAGGGACTCCTACGAGCAGTACTTC. Its protein is CSVVSSGRDSYEQYF.

The J gene is TRBJ1-1, the V gene TRBV20-1; 9 bases fit TRBD1. In germline, CDR1 is DFQATT, CDR2 SNEGSKA (reference sequence). V gave up 2 bases and J gave up 3 bases; unmatched junction bases: 7. The CDR3 length is 15 residues. CDR3 loop: CSARPTGGSYTEAFF. Written as DNA, the CDR3 is TGCAGTGCTAGACCCACAGGGGGCTCTTACACTGAAGCTTTCTTT.

This clonotype was picked up a small number of times. The chain links TRBV7-9 to TRBJ2-3; 7 positions match TRBD2. With 5 bases clipped from V and 4 bases from J, the junction kept 12 bases outside the gene matches. This CDR3 is 16 amino acids long. CDR1 SEHNR and CDR2 FQNEAQ come from the germline V gene (reference sequence). CDR3 protein: CASSPPGAGVSDTQYF. CDR3 DNA: TGTGCCAGCAGCCCACCTGGGGCGGGGGTATCAGATACGCAGTATTTT.

This clonotype has ten or more counts. The chain employs TRBV7-2 and TRBJ2-3, with unresolved D. Per germline, CDR1 SGHTA and CDR2 FQGNSA. The CDR3 is made up of 12 amino acids. With 2 bases removed from V and 3 bases from J, the gap between germline ends came to 3 bases. The CDR3 DNA sequence: TGTGCCAGCAGCTTACCTACAGATACGCAGTATTTT. As protein: CASSLPTDTQYF. Combining the CDR3 with reference TRBV7-2 and TRBJ2-3 gives the whole variable domain GAGVSQSPSNKVTEKGKDVELRCDPISGHTALYWYRQSLGQGLEFLIYFQGNSAPDKSGLPSDRFSAERTGGSVSTLTIQRTQQEDSAVYLCASSLPTDTQYFGPGTRLTVL.

This chain connects TRBV2 to TRBJ2-7; TRBD1 matches at 10 bases. The CDR3 runs 15 residues. Germline-derived CDR1 and CDR2 are SNHLY and FYNNEI. The trim removed 5 bases at V and 2 bases at J, leaving 6 bases unmatched. CDR3 sequence: CASSPRDRGTYEQYF. The DNA for the CDR3 is TGTGCCAGCAGTCCCCGGGACAGGGGCACCTACGAGCAGTACTTC.

The chain has TRBV19 and TRBJ1-1; D gene uncertain. Trimming cost V 9 bases and J 0 bases, with 14 bases left between them. In germline, CDR1 is LNHDA, CDR2 SQIVND (reference sequence). The CDR3 extends over 14 amino acids. CDR3 DNA: TGTGCCAGGAGTCCTCCCCCAATGAACACTGAAGCTTTCTTT. Its protein product is CARSPPPMNTEAFF.

This sequence joins TRBV27 and TRBJ2-4, with TRBD1 identical over 7 bases. The CDR3 is made up of 15 amino acids. After removal of 5 bases from V and 3 bases from J, the junction contained 7 bases not matched to a gene. The germline CDR1 and CDR2 sequences are MNHEY and SMNVEV (reference sequence). The CDR3 coding sequence is TGTGCCAGCAGTCCTAATGCAGGGGGCAAAAACATTCAGTACTTC. Encoded protein: CASSPNAGGKNIQYF.

This sequence joins TRBV12-3 or TRBV12-4 and TRBJ2-7; a possible D gene is TRBD1 (5 bases). Trimming shortened V by 3 bases and J by 7 bases, and 22 bases separated the two germline ends. The CDR3 covers 16 residues. DNA for the CDR3: TGTGCCAGCAGTTTTGCTAGGCAGGGAAGGAATATAGAGCAGTACTTC. This gives the protein CASSFARQGRNIEQYF.

This clonotype was observed at least ten times. This chain uses TRBV6-6 with TRBJ2-7; the match to TRBD2 covers 7 bases. This CDR3 region has 16 residues. Germline V gene lookup returns CDR1 MNHNY and CDR2 SVGAGI (reference sequence). The junction had 5 bases not matched to a gene; V was cut back by 0 bases and J by 0 bases. CDR3 sequence (DNA): TGTGCCAGCAGTTACTCGGGGAGGGGAGACTCCTACGAGCAGTACTTC. This gives the protein CASSYSGRGDSYEQYF.

This clonotype appeared a few times. The chain employs TRBV27 and TRBJ1-1; D is unresolved. The germline gives CDR1 MNHEY, CDR2 SMNVEV (reference sequence). This CDR3 comprises 14 residues. V lost 6 bases and J lost 4, with 15 bases in between. CDR3 sequence: CASSDHPGSTEAFF. The CDR3 coding sequence is TGTGCCAGCAGCGACCATCCTGGTAGCACTGAAGCTTTCTTT.

This clonotype was seen a handful of times. This chain joins TRBV19 and TRBJ2-1; possibly TRBD2 for D (6 bases). Germline values: CDR1 LNHDA, CDR2 SQIVND (reference sequence). CDR3 length equals 14 residues. Trimming cost V 5 bases and J 4 bases, with 12 bases left between them. The CDR3: CASSGEAPYNEQFF. CDR3 nucleotide sequence: TGTGCCAGTAGTGGGGAGGCTCCTTACAATGAGCAGTTCTTC. Variable domain in full (rest from reference TRBV19 and TRBJ2-1): DGGITQSPKYLFRKEGQNVTLSCEQNLNHDAMYWYRQDPGQGLRLIYYSQIVNDFQKGDIAEGYSVSREKKESFPLTVTSAQKNPTAFYLCASSGEAPYNEQFFGPGTRLTVL.

The chain is built from TRBV12-3 or TRBV12-4 and TRBJ1-1, with D unresolved. This CDR3 comprises 13 residues. The V end lost 4 bases, the J end lost 6 bases, and 12 bases lay between the germline ends. For the CDR3, the DNA is TGTGCCAGCAGTTGGACCCTAGCGGCTGAAGCTTTCTTT. Translation: CASSWTLAAEAFF.

This clonotype was counted a few times. The chain joins TRBV12-3 or TRBV12-4 to TRBJ1-2; the D gene is possibly TRBD1 (6 bases). This CDR3 comprises 12 residues. CDR3 sequence: CTHPETGYGYTF. In nucleotides, the CDR3 is TGTACTCACCCCGAGACAGGCTATGGCTACACCTTC.

This chain connects TRBV6-2 or TRBV6-3 to TRBJ1-6; D unclear. V lost 0 bases, J lost 6 bases, and 6 bases lay in between. This CDR3 is built from 14 residues. Germline-derived CDR1 and CDR2 are MNHEY and SVGEGT. DNA for the CDR3: TGTGCCAGCAGTTACTCAGGATTTAATTCACCCCTCCACTTT. This gives the protein CASSYSGFNSPLHF.

The chain carries TRBV7-8 and TRBJ2-2; 7 bases agree with TRBD1. Looked up from germline, CDR1 is SGHVS and CDR2 is FQNEAQ. V was clipped by 1 base and J by 4 bases; unmatched bases: 9. This CDR3 is built from 17 residues. The CDR3 reads CASSLVEGQVITGELFF. CDR3 nucleotides: TGTGCCAGCAGCTTAGTTGAAGGACAGGTGATCACCGGGGAGCTGTTTTTT.

V and J are TRBV14 and TRBJ1-6; weak D call: TRBD1 (6 bases). Looked up from germline, CDR1 is SGHDN and CDR2 is FVKESK. The V and J ends lost 2 bases and 3 bases respectively, with 11 bases between them. This CDR3 region has 16 residues. The CDR3 protein is CASSQTPGHYNSPLHF. The CDR3, as DNA: TGTGCCAGCAGCCAAACACCGGGACACTATAATTCACCCCTCCACTTT.

This clonotype has only a few counts. The chain is built from TRBV4-1 and TRBJ2-7; the D gene is possibly TRBD2 (6 bases). Between the trimmed V and J ends, which lost 1 base and 3 bases, there was a span of 10 bases. The length of the CDR3 is 14 residues. Germline-derived CDR1 and CDR2 are MGHRA and YSYEKL. Here the CDR3 DNA reads TGCGCCAGCAGCCAAGTCGGAGGGCTCTACGAGCAGTACTTC. It codes for CASSQVGGLYEQYF.

The table lists this clonotype with many counts. The V gene is TRBV10-3, the J gene TRBJ2-7, with TRBD2 matching 8 bases. Germline-derived CDR1 and CDR2 are ENHRY and SYGVKD. This CDR3 has 11 residues. V gave up 10 bases and J gave up 4 bases; unmatched junction bases: 3. The CDR3 sequence is CATGGGYEQYF. CDR3 nucleotides: TGTGCCACGGGCGGGGGGTACGAGCAGTACTTC.

V is TRBV7-2 and J is TRBJ2-1; tentatively, D is TRBD1 or TRBD2 (6 bases each). V was trimmed by 1 base and J by 9 bases, leaving 10 bases between them. The CDR3 covers 13 residues. Germline V gene sequence: CDR1 SGHTA, CDR2 FQGNSA. CDR3 sequence (DNA): TGTGCCAGCAGCTTAGGGGGGGCCCTTGAGCAGTTCTTC. Its protein is CASSLGGALEQFF.

The sample holds a few counts of this clonotype. The J gene is TRBJ2-3, the V gene TRBV14; perhaps TRBD1 as D (6 bases). Germline V gene data show CDR1 as SGHDN and CDR2 as FVKESK. The CDR3 covers 15 residues. The V gene lost 1 base and the J gene lost 0 bases, with 8 bases spanning the gap. The CDR3: CASSQGTASTDTQYF. The CDR3 DNA is TGTGCCAGCAGCCAAGGGACAGCTAGCACAGATACGCAGTATTTT.

The J gene is TRBJ2-7, the V gene TRBV6-1; D possibly corresponds to TRBD1 (6 bases). The CDR3 runs to 14 residues. Per germline, CDR1 MNHNS and CDR2 SASEGT. The V gene lost 9 bases and the J gene lost 3 bases, with 18 bases spanning the gap. This CDR3 reads CASTGTTPIYEQYF. The CDR3 nucleotides are TGTGCCAGTACCGGGACAACTCCTATCTACGAGCAGTACTTC.

This clonotype was counted a few times. The chain combines TRBV7-4 with TRBJ1-2; D ambiguous. Trimming removed 6 bases from V and 6 bases from J, with 17 bases in between. CDR1 is SGHVT and CDR2 is SQSDAQ in the germline V gene. The CDR3 covers 14 residues. CDR3 in amino acids: CASSPQRASDGYTF. The CDR3 DNA sequence: TGTGCCAGCAGTCCTCAGAGGGCATCGGATGGCTACACCTTC.

In this sample, this clonotype turned up a few times. The chain joins TRBV27 to TRBJ2-7; no clear D gene. Between the trimmed V and J ends, which lost 5 bases and 3 bases, there was a span of 11 bases. This CDR3 has 13 amino acids. Germline loops: CDR1 MNHEY, CDR2 SMNVEV (reference sequence). CDR3 DNA: TGTGCCAGCAGTATCACAGAGAACTACGAGCAGTACTTC. It encodes CASSITENYEQYF.

There are many counts of this clonotype. The J gene is TRBJ2-5, the V gene TRBV4-1, with TRBD2 matching 7 bases. The CDR3 contains 16 residues. Germline CDR1 reads MGHRA; CDR2 reads YSYEKL. The trim removed 5 bases at V and 5 bases at J, leaving 14 bases unmatched. The CDR3 nucleotides read TGCGCCAGCAGCTCTCTCGAGACTAGCAGGTTGGAGACCCAGTACTTC. The encoded protein is CASSSLETSRLETQYF.